This passage covers 21 T cell receptor beta chains from one sample sequenced in a study of breast tumors, draining lymph nodes, adjacent tissues. Via MiXCR, TCRdb re-called the multiplex PCR reads, giving one row per CDR3 protein. Of more than 20,000 distinct CDR3 sequences listed, 60% to 75% are singletons. The sequenced sample consisted of tumor-adjacent breast tissue. The receptors were gathered from a female donor with breast cancer. Some clones in this sample may be carry-over from other donors' samples.

V gene TRBV30 combines with J gene TRBJ1-5; no firm D call. CDR3 size: 15 residues. Trimming cost V 3 bases and J 2 bases, with 14 bases left between them. Looked up from germline, CDR1 is GTSNPN and CDR2 is SVGIG (reference sequence). The CDR3 DNA reads TGTGCCTGGAGCCCGCACGGGTTCGGCAATCAGCCCCAGCATTTT. It translates to CAWSPHGFGNQPQHF.

CDR3 amino acids: CASSQGTPGTQYF. The CDR3 region has the DNA TGCGCCAGCAGCCAAGGGACACCAGGTACGCAGTATTTT. The chain recombines TRBV4-1 with TRBJ2-3, with D possibly TRBD1 on 5 matching bases. Germline CDR1 and CDR2: MGHRA and YSYEKL. V was pared by 1 base and J by 8 bases, with 10 bases between. The CDR3 runs to 13 residues.

This rearrangement joins TRBV24-1 to TRBJ2-7, with D perhaps TRBD1 or TRBD2 (5 bases each). The CDR3 consists of 15 residues. With 5 bases removed from V and 0 bases from J, the gap between germline ends came to 13 bases. Per the germline V gene, CDR1 is KGHDR and CDR2 is SFDVKD. The CDR3 here is CATSASGTASYEQYF. CDR3 coding DNA: TGTGCCACCAGTGCCTCCGGGACGGCCTCCTACGAGCAGTACTTC.

V usage is TRBV5-6 and J usage is TRBJ2-1; 8 bases match TRBD2. J lost 1 base, V lost 2 bases, and 5 bases had no gene match. CDR1 SGHDT and CDR2 YYEEEE come from the germline V gene. This CDR3 is built from 16 residues. The CDR3 loop is CASSFDGGGSYNEQFF. The CDR3 DNA reads as TGTGCCAGCAGCTTCGACGGGGGGGGATCCTACAATGAGCAGTTCTTC.

Turning to this clonotype: Sequence at one end of the junction differs from germline and may be a read error. The chain couples TRBV7-9 to TRBJ1-2; weak D call: TRBD1 (6 bases). Germline assignment: CDR1 SEHNR and CDR2 FQNEAQ (reference sequence). The CDR3 length is 9 residues. In DNA form, the CDR3 reads TGTGCCAGCAGCCCACAGGGTCCCTTC. Protein: CASSPQGPF.

This clonotype was recorded only once. J is TRBJ2-1 and V is TRBV6-1; unclear D gene. Trimming shortened V by 4 bases and J by 3 bases, and 7 bases separated the two germline ends. This CDR3 contains 13 residues. The V gene's germline CDR1 is MNHNS and CDR2 SASEGT. The CDR3 DNA reads as TGTGCCAGCAGTGTATCTAACTACAATGAGCAGTTCTTC. This encodes CASSVSNYNEQFF.

This clonotype was seen a single time. The V gene is TRBV12-3 or TRBV12-4, the J gene TRBJ2-5, with D possibly TRBD2 on 6 matching bases. Between the trimmed V and J ends, which lost 2 bases and 3 bases, there was a span of 7 bases. This CDR3 spans 13 amino acids. For the CDR3, the DNA is TGTGCCAGCAGTTTACCGGGGGAAGAGACCCAGTACTTC. It is translated as CASSLPGEETQYF.

This sequence joins TRBV2 and TRBJ2-7; the match to TRBD2 covers 9 bases. The CDR3 sequence is 14 residues long. After removal of 6 bases from V and 3 bases from J, the junction contained 6 bases not matched to a gene. Germline V gives CDR1 SNHLY, CDR2 FYNNEI. The CDR3 sequence: CASRDSGSVYEQYF. In DNA, the CDR3 is TGTGCCAGCAGGGATAGCGGGAGTGTCTACGAGCAGTACTTC.

The J gene is TRBJ2-7, the V gene TRBV10-3; D gene unclear. Trimming left V 1 base short and J 7 bases short, with 5 bases between. Germline values: CDR1 ENHRY, CDR2 SYGVKD. The length of the CDR3 is 11 residues. The CDR3 loop is CAISELSEQYF. Written as DNA, the CDR3 is TGTGCCATCAGTGAGTTGAGTGAGCAGTACTTC.

By share, this clonotype ranks as large. One junction end does not reproduce the germline sequence, and a read error may be involved. This chain joins TRBV6-1 and TRBJ1-5, with D possibly TRBD1 on 5 matching bases. Germline-derived CDR1 and CDR2 are MNHNS and SASEGT. The CDR3 totals 11 residues. The CDR3 is CASTEGEPQHF. Here the CDR3 DNA reads TGTGCCAGCACTGAAGGGGAGCCCCAGCATTTT.

A few counts support this clonotype. The V and J genes are TRBV5-1 and TRBJ1-6, with no clear D. V lost 3 bases to trimming and J lost 10 bases, with 14 bases between them. Germline values: CDR1 SGHRS, CDR2 YFSETQ. This CDR3 spans 14 amino acids. CDR3: CASSSGLEGSPLHF. In DNA, the CDR3 is TGCGCCAGCAGCTCGGGGTTGGAGGGATCACCCCTCCACTTT.

This chain connects TRBV30 to TRBJ1-3; D is possibly TRBD1 (5 bases). The germline V gene has CDR1 GTSNPN and CDR2 SVGIG (reference sequence). The CDR3 runs 15 residues. V gave up 8 bases and J gave up 0 bases, with 17 bases separating them. The CDR3 spells CAGTGGANSGNTIYF. As DNA, the CDR3 is TGTGCCGGGACGGGGGGAGCCAACTCTGGAAACACCATATATTTT.

The rearrangement joins TRBV29-1 to TRBJ2-7; D is perhaps TRBD1 (5 bases). This CDR3 is 11 amino acids long. V lost 5 bases and J lost 2, with 7 bases in between. CDR1 is SQVTM, CDR2 ANQGSEA, per germline. As DNA, the CDR3 is TGCAGCGTTCAGACAGCCTACGAGCAGTACTTC. Translation: CSVQTAYEQYF.

Sample share makes this clonotype medium-sized. The chain combines TRBV11-2 with TRBJ2-1; TRBD2 is a possible D gene (5 bases). The germline V gene has CDR1 SGHAT and CDR2 FQNNGV. The CDR3 length is 15 residues. V was pared by 2 bases and J by 0 bases, with 8 bases between. CDR3 sequence (DNA): TGTGCCAGCAGCTTAAGTGGGAGCTCCTACAATGAGCAGTTCTTC. This sequence encodes CASSLSGSSYNEQFF.

This rearrangement joins TRBV6-6 to TRBJ2-7; the D gene is possibly TRBD2 (5 bases). Germline-derived CDR1 and CDR2 are MNHNY and SVGAGI (reference sequence). CDR3 length: 18 amino acids. V was trimmed by 0 bases and J by 2 bases, leaving 20 bases between them. This chain's CDR3 is CASSYSNRLKKVPYEQYF. The CDR3 DNA follows: TGTGCCAGCAGTTACTCCAACCGACTAAAAAAGGTCCCCTACGAGCAGTACTTC.

The chain carries TRBV11-2 and TRBJ1-2; 7 nucleotides agree with TRBD1. The CDR3 spans 13 residues. Germline CDR1 reads SGHAT; CDR2 reads FQNNGV. Germline trimming cut 4 bases from V and 6 bases from J; bases unmatched to any gene: 5. The CDR3 DNA sequence: TGTGCCAGCAGCTCGACAGGGATGAATGGCTACACCTTC. Translating gives CASSSTGMNGYTF.

This sequence joins TRBV11-3 and TRBJ2-1; D may correspond to TRBD1 or TRBD2 (7 bases each). This CDR3 region has 16 residues. Trimming pared 5 bases from V and 9 bases from J, leaving 23 bases between. CDR1 and CDR2 (germline): SGHNT, YENEEA. The CDR3 protein is CASSQTAQGGAGEQFF. In nucleotides, the CDR3 is TGTGCCAGCAGCCAAACAGCCCAGGGGGGGGCCGGTGAGCAGTTCTTC.

By share, this clonotype counts as large. The chain has TRBV4-2 and TRBJ2-1; weak D call: TRBD2 (6 bases). This CDR3 spans 15 amino acids. The ends were cut back, 0 bases at V and 7 bases at J, with 13 bases in the middle. Germline assignment: CDR1 LGHNA and CDR2 YNFKEQ. CDR3 coding DNA: TGTGCCAGCAGCCAAGACTATCGGGAGAGGAATGAGCAGTTCTTC. This gives the protein CASSQDYRERNEQFF.

The genes are TRBV29-1 and TRBJ1-3; D is unclear. This CDR3 contains 16 residues. V gave up 0 bases and J gave up 0 bases, with 12 bases separating them. The germline V gene has CDR1 SQVTM and CDR2 ANQGSEA. CDR3 in amino acids: CSVEDSAGASGNTIYF. Here the CDR3 DNA reads TGCAGCGTTGAAGATAGTGCAGGAGCCTCTGGAAACACCATATATTTT.

Note on this clonotype: An end of the junction does not agree with germline; a read error may underlie this. J is TRBJ1-2 and V is TRBV25-1, with 7 bases aligning to TRBD1. Germline lookup yields CDR1 MGHDK and CDR2 SYGVNS. The CDR3 spans 15 residues. CDR3 protein: CAGSELMTGNGGYTF. The DNA of the CDR3 is TGTGCCGGCAGTGAGCTTATGACAGGGAATGGGGGCTACACCTTC.

J is TRBJ1-4 and V is TRBV12-5; 9 bases map to TRBD1. CDR1 is LGHNT and CDR2 is FRNRAP in the germline V gene. V was pared by 1 base and J by 8 bases, with 14 bases of the junction left unmatched. The CDR3 contains 18 residues. CDR3 sequence: CASGLGDRGFNGNEKLFF. The CDR3 DNA sequence: TGTGCTAGTGGTTTGGGCGACAGGGGGTTTAATGGAAACGAAAAACTGTTTTTT.